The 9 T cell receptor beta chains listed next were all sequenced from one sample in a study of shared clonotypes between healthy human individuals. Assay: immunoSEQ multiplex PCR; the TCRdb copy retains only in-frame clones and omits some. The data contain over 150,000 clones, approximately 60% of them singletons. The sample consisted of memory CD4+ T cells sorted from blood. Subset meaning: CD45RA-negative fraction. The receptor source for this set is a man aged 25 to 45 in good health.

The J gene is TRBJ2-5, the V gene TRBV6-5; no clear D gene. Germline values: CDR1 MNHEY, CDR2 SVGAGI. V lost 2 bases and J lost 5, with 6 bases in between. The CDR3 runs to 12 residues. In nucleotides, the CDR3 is TGTGCCAGCAGTTACGGTAGTGAGACCCAGTACTTC. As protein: CASSYGSETQYF.

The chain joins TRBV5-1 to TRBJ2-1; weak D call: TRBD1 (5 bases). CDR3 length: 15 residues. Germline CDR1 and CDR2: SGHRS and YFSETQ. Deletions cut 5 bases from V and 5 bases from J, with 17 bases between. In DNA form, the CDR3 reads TGCGCCAGCAGTTCCCACCTTGGCAGGGACAATGAGCAGTTCTTC. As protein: CASSSHLGRDNEQFF.

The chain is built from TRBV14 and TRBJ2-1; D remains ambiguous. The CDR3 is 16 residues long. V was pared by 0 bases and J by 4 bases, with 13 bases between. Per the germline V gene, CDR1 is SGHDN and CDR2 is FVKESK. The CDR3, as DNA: TGTGCCAGCAGCCAAGAGATCGGCAGAAGATACAATGAGCAGTTCTTC. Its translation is CASSQEIGRRYNEQFF.

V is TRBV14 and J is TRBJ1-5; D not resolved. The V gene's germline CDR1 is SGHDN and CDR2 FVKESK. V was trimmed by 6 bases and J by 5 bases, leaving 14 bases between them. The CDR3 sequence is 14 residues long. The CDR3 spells CASSAESWDQPQHF. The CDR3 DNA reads TGTGCCAGCAGTGCTGAATCGTGGGATCAGCCCCAGCATTTT.

The CDR3 loop reads CASSSGQGTDTQYF. The CDR3 bases are TGTGCCAGCAGCTCCGGACAGGGCACAGATACGCAGTATTTT. This sequence joins TRBV6-4 and TRBJ2-3, with 7 bases lining up with TRBD1. The ends lost 6 bases at V and 1 base at J; junction bases unmatched: 4. The CDR3 has 14 residues. Germline loops: CDR1 MRHNA, CDR2 SNTAGT.

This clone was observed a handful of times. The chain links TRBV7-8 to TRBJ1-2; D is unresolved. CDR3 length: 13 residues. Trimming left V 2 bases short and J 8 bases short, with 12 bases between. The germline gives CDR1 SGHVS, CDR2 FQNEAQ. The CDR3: CASSLRGRKGYTF. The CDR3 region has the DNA TGTGCCAGCAGCTTAAGAGGGAGGAAAGGCTACACCTTC.

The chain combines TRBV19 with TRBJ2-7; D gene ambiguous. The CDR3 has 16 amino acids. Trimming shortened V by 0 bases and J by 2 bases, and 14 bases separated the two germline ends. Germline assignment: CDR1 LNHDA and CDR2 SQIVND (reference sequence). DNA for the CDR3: TGTGCCAGTAGTATAGATGCAGGCCGTACCACCTACGAGCAGTACTTC. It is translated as CASSIDAGRTTYEQYF.

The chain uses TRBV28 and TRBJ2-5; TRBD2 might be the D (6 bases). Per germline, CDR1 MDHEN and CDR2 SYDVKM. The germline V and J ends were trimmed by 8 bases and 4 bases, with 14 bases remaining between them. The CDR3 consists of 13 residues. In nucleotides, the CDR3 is TGTGCCAGCGGGGCGGGGCGAGGAGAGACCCAGTACTTC. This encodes CASGAGRGETQYF.

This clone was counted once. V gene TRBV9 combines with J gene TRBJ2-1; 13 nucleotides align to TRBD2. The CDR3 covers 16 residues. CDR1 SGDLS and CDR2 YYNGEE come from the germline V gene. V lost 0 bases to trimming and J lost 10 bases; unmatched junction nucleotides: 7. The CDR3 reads CASSVEIGTSGIEQFF. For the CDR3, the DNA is TGTGCCAGCAGCGTAGAAATCGGGACTAGCGGGATCGAGCAGTTCTTC.